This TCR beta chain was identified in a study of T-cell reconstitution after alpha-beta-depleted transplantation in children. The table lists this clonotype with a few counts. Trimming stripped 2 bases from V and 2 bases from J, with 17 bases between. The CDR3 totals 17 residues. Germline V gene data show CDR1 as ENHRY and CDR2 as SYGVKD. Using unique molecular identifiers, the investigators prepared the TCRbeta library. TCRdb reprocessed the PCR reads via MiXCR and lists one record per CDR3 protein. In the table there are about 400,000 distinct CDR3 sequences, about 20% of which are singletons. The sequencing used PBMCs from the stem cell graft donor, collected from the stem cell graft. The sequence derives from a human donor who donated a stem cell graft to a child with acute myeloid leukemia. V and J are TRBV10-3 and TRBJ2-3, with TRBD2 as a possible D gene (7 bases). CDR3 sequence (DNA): TGTGCCATCAGTGAGCTTACGGGGAGGGGGGCCACAGATACGCAGTATTTT. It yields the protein CAISELTGRGATDTQYF.